The 12 T cell receptor beta chains below come from one sample, sequenced in a study of T cell clonotyping in hematopoietic cell transplantation. Profiled with immunoSEQ multiplex PCR; TCRdb holds only in-frame clones, not every one. The table shows about 36,000 clones, with 90% to 95% occurring only once. The time point is: recipient sample about 28 days before transplant, after cytoreduction. The sequencing here drew on peripheral blood mononuclear cells, taken before stem cell transplant. The receptors come from a man aged 40-50 years with chronic myeloid leukemia. Some clones in this sample may be carry-over from other donors' samples.

This clone was counted once. This chain uses TRBV6-1 with TRBJ1-2; 8 bases agree with TRBD1. This CDR3 spans 13 amino acids. Germline assignment: CDR1 MNHNS and CDR2 SASEGT. Unmatched junction bases numbered 4, after V lost 6 bases and J lost 4 bases. The CDR3 protein is CASSAGTGYGYTF. The CDR3 coding sequence is TGTGCCAGCAGCGCGGGGACAGGCTATGGCTACACCTTC.

This chain connects TRBV6-1 to TRBJ1-2, with no clear D. The CDR3 covers 11 residues. Trimming took 0 bases from V and 8 from J, leaving 4 bases between them. Germline V lookup: CDR1 MNHNS, CDR2 SASEGT. The CDR3 sequence: CASSEAQGYTF. CDR3 nucleotide sequence: TGTGCCAGCAGTGAAGCGCAGGGCTACACCTTC.

The chain combines TRBV6-6 with TRBJ1-1; 7 bases fit TRBD1. The ends lost 2 bases at V and 6 bases at J; junction bases unmatched: 12. This CDR3 is built from 16 residues. CDR1 is MNHNY and CDR2 is SVGAGI in the germline V gene (reference sequence). CDR3 sequence: CASSYTLQFRGSEAFF. DNA of the CDR3: TGTGCCAGCAGTTACACCCTTCAGTTCAGGGGGTCTGAAGCTTTCTTT.

The chain links TRBV5-1 to TRBJ2-3, with TRBD2 identical over 10 bases. Germline V gene lookup returns CDR1 SGHRS and CDR2 YFSETQ. V lost 3 bases and J lost 2; bases outside the gene matches: 6. CDR3 length: 16 amino acids. The CDR3 sequence: CASSSTSGDDTDTQYF. CDR3 bases: TGCGCCAGCAGCTCAACTAGCGGGGATGACACAGATACGCAGTATTTT.

The rearrangement links TRBV6-1 to TRBJ1-3, with D tentatively TRBD1 (5 bases). Per germline, CDR1 MNHNS and CDR2 SASEGT. Trimming removed 1 base at V and 0 bases at J, with 7 bases between. The CDR3 is made up of 15 amino acids. CDR3 region: CASSEGGRSGNTIYF. The DNA for the CDR3 is TGTGCCAGCAGTGAAGGGGGCCGCTCTGGAAACACCATATATTTT.

The chain couples TRBV5-6 to TRBJ1-1; 9 bases agree with TRBD1. This CDR3 region has 14 residues. The ends lost 9 bases at V and 4 bases at J; junction bases unmatched: 10. Germline V lookup: CDR1 SGHDT, CDR2 YYEEEE. The CDR3 sequence is CATRPGQGSTEAFF. DNA of the CDR3: TGTGCCACCCGTCCGGGACAGGGAAGCACTGAAGCTTTCTTT.

The V and J genes are TRBV29-1 and TRBJ2-2; D remains unclear. V was cut by 2 bases and J by 4 bases, with 5 bases left in between. CDR3 length equals 12 residues. The V gene's germline CDR1 is SQVTM and CDR2 ANQGSEA. The CDR3 nucleotides read TGCAGCGTTGAAATAACCACCGGGGAGCTGTTTTTT. The encoded protein is CSVEITTGELFF.

This chain connects TRBV28 to TRBJ2-1, with D perhaps assigned TRBD1 or TRBD2 (5 bases each). This CDR3 contains 15 residues. CDR1 is MDHEN, CDR2 SYDVKM, per germline. V was pared by 6 bases and J by 4 bases, with 16 bases between. The CDR3 is CASRTGTGYYNEQFF. The CDR3 DNA follows: TGTGCCAGCAGAACCGGGACGGGATATTACAATGAGCAGTTCTTC. The whole variable domain, remainder taken from reference TRBV28 and TRBJ2-1, is DVKVTQSSRYLVKRTGEKVFLECVQDMDHENMFWYRQDPGLGLRLIYFSYDVKMKEKGDIPEGYSVSREKKERFSLILESASTNQTSMYLCASRTGTGYYNEQFFGPGTRLTVL.

The gene calls are TRBV25-1 and TRBJ1-1, with D unclear. V was pared by 10 bases and J by 6 bases, with 12 bases between. The germline CDR1 and CDR2 sequences are MGHDK and SYGVNS. The CDR3 covers 11 residues. The CDR3 bases are TGTGCCACCAGAGGAGGCCCTGAAGCTTTCTTT. Protein sequence: CATRGGPEAFF.

The chain links TRBV7-9 to TRBJ1-5; D not resolved. CDR3 length equals 14 residues. Germline V lookup: CDR1 SEHNR, CDR2 FQNEAQ (reference sequence). The V end lost 5 bases, the J end lost 2 bases, and 10 bases lay between the germline ends. For the CDR3, the DNA is TGTGCCAGCAGCCTGTCCGATGGCAATCAGCCCCAGCATTTT. This translates into CASSLSDGNQPQHF.

The chain joins TRBV5-1 to TRBJ2-7, with 9 nucleotides matching TRBD1. CDR3 length: 15 residues. The germline V gene encodes CDR1 SGHRS and CDR2 YFSETQ. V was clipped by 4 bases and J by 6 bases; unmatched bases: 11. CDR3 DNA: TGCGCCAGCAGCGAGACTCCCATGACAGGGGGCGAGCAGTACTTC. It encodes CASSETPMTGGEQYF. Full variable domain (outside the CDR3, taken from reference TRBV5-1 and TRBJ2-7): KAGVTQTPRYLIKTRGQQVTLSCSPISGHRSVSWYQQTPGQGLQFLFEYFSETQRNKGNFPGRFSGRQFSNSRSEMNVSTLELGDSALYLCASSETPMTGGEQYFGPGTRLTVT.

In regard to this clone: At one end, the junction sequence differs from germline, possibly due to a read error. The V gene is TRBV28, the J gene TRBJ1-1, with a tentative D call TRBD1 (5 bases). Germline lookup yields CDR1 MDHEN and CDR2 SYDVKM. The CDR3 is 14 residues long. The CDR3 is CASILSGGITEAFF. Written as DNA, the CDR3 is TGTGCCAGCATTTTATCGGGGGGGATCACTGAAGCTTTCTTT.